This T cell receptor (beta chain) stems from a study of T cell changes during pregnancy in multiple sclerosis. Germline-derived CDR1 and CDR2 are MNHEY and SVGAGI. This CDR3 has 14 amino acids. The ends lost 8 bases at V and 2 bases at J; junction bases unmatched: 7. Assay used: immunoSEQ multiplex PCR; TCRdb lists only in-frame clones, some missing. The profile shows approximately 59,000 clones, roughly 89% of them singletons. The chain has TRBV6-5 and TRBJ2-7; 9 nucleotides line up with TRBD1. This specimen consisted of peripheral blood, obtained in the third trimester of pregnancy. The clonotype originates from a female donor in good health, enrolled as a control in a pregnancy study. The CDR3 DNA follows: TGTGCCAGCGGACAGACAGGGGGACCCTACGAGCAGTACTTC. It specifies CASGQTGGPYEQYF.